A selection of T cell receptor beta chains follows, all from one sample in a study of PD-1 blockade in classical Hodgkin lymphoma. Method: immunoSEQ multiplex PCR; TCRdb's copy keeps in-frame clones and lacks some. The sample records under 1,500 clones, approximately 80% being singletons. This material consisted of CD8+ T cells from blood, taken at baseline. Receptors were obtained from a human donor with classical Hodgkin lymphoma. Each CDR3 is given with its conserved first and last residue. Each record gives: V gene, CDR3 length, CDR3 protein.

>TRBV11-2|15
CASSPQGTSSYEQYF
>TRBV5-4|14
CASSLPGRNYGYTF
>TRBV6-1|15
CAGSVGSSYNSPLHF
>TRBV6-1|14
CASSDIRSYNEQFF
>TRBV6-8|15
CASTERGLTYNEQFF
>TRBV6-5|14
CASSYMGTSGEQYF
>TRBV30|15
CAFNRGRGYTGELFF
>TRBV9|15
CASSVEGTGGDTQYF
>TRBV7-8|13
CASSLARINGYTF
>TRBV7-9|15
CASTQPGELGETQYF
>TRBV7-9|16
CASSPDLGQGLPEQYF
>TRBV19|15
CASSIGQGPYNEQFF
>TRBV28|14
CASNSEGAGNTIYF
>TRBV7-3|15
CASSSSGSSTDTQYF
>TRBV10-3|14
CAISGTTGGDGYTF
>TRBV29-1|13
CSVWDSRRGEQYF
>TRBV7-8|18
CASSPGLAGGNSTDTQYF
>TRBV7-6|11
CASTNRDDKYF
>TRBV7-8|14
CASSSPQLSQPQHF
>TRBV5-1|16
CASSQHMTVNTGELFF
>TRBV5-1|15
CASSFRDLAYNEQFF
>TRBV14|15
CASSALQGDGGPLHF
>TRBV27|14
CATAGTGGYNEQFF
>TRBV6-1|15
CASSEDRNSGNTIYF
>TRBV1|13
CTSSQTEIGTIYF
>TRBV29-1|16
CSMMSSGGSRENIQYF
>TRBV6-5|13
CASSMTGTYEQYF
>TRBV6-1|12
CASTRVGTEAFF
>TRBV9|16
CASSPWGGREQETQYF
>TRBV11-2|15
CASSLGVLRTGELFF
>TRBV27|13
CASSGGRDYEQYF
>TRBV30|13
CAWRMTANYGYTF
>TRBV29-1|13
CSVWDSRRGEQYF
>TRBV21-1|16
CASSGFIATETYGYTF
>TRBV7-3|15
CASQELAGLTDTQYF
>TRBV30|16
CAWSKSRTGIESPLHF
>TRBV11-2|14
CASSLDHTNNEQFF
>TRBV10-2|15
CASSERLAGPYEQYF
>TRBV29-1|14
CSVSPGRVRYGYTF
>TRBV28|11
CASSLSNEQFF
>TRBV7-1|16
CASSLVLEDRGPEAFF
>TRBV7-9|16
CASTPAASSGANVLTF
>TRBV19|13
CASSMIPGDEQFF
>TRBV9|13
CASSVGGSGELFF
>TRBV27|12
CASGPLNVGYTF
>TRBV11-3|18
CASSNDTSRQSRANVLTF
>TRBV30|12
CAWSRADNEQFF
>TRBV7-8|11
CALGAYNEQFF
>TRBV5-1|12
CASSQLFRKLFF
>TRBV4-1|15
CASSQVGQITGELFF
>TRBV27|13
CASRPRADLDYTF
>TRBV5-8|13
CASSPVSHNEQFF